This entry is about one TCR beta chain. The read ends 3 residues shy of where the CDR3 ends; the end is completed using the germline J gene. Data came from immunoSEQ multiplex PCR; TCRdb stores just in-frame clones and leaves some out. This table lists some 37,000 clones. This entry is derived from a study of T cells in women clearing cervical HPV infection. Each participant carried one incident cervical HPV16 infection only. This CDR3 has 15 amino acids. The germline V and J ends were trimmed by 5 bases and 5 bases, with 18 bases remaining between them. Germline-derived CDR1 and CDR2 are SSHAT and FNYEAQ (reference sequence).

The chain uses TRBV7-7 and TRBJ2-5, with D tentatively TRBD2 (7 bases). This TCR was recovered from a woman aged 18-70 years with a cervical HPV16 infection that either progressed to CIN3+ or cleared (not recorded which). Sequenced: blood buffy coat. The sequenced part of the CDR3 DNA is TGTGCCAGCAGCAAGGGGGATAGCGGGTGGGAGACC. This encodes CASSKGDSGWET. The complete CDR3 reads CASSKGDSGWETQYF.